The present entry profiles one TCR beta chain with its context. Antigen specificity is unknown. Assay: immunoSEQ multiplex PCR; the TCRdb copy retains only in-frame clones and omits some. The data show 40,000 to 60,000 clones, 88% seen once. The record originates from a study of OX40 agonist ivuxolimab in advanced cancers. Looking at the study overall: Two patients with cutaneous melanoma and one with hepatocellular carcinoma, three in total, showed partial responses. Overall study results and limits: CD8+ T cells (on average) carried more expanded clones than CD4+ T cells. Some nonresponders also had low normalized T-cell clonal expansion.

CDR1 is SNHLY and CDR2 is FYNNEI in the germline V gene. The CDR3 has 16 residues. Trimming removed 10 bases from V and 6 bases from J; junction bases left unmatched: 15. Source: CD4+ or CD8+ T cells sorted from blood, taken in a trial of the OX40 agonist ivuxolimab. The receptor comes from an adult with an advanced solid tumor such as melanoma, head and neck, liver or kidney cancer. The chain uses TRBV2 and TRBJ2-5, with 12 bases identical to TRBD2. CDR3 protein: CATRTSGGLAGQTQYF. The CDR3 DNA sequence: TGTGCCACGCGAACTTCAGGGGGACTAGCGGGCCAGACCCAGTACTTC.